This paragraph covers one T cell receptor (beta chain) sequence. This clone was seen more than once but under ten times. This clone's antigen is unknown. Per-nucleotide qualities are absent, and no much larger clonotype sits a single base away. The library was prepared using the immunoSEQ multiplex PCR assay. The clones in this table, taken by TCRdb from immuneACCESS, are in-frame only. Not every clone is retained; where verified, under half of the shortfall comes from an unresolved V gene, and the cause of the rest is unknown. Across this sample there are about 45,000 clones, with roughly 92% seen only once. The ten largest clones add up to roughly 0.52% of the sample. The data were obtained in a study of T cell changes during pregnancy in multiple sclerosis (dated by TCRdb to the late 2010s). For the wider study: The study examined how the T cell repertoire changed over the course of pregnancy in women with multiple sclerosis.

Germline trimming: 6 bases from V, 6 bases from J; junction bases outside gene matches: 10. Its CDR3 holds 15 amino acids, cysteine through phenylalanine. This entry keeps only the CDR3 DNA: 45 bases, framed from base 1. CDR1 MGHDK and CDR2 SYGVNS were looked up in the germline V gene. The sequence derives from a female donor with multiple sclerosis, enrolled in a pregnancy study. The sequence joins TRBV25-1 to TRBJ2-1; TRBD1 agrees with 8 junctional bases. The sample consisted of CD4+ T cells from peripheral blood mononuclear cells, taken in the third trimester of pregnancy. The CDR3 in this case is CASSPTGAESNEQFF. The bases are TGTGCCAGCAGCCCGACAGGGGCCGAATCCAATGAGCAGTTCTTC.